The next 10 T cell receptor beta chains were all read from a single sample in a study of T cells of healthy individuals (dated by TCRdb to the late 2010s). The receptor library was made with 5' RACE. TCRdb names Illumina MiSeq as the instrument used. TCRdb itself trimmed the public reads at Q25 with fastp, ran MiXCR and retained productive beta chains. Each CDR3 protein appears once, grouped with its most common genes and DNA. The sample yields about 53,000 distinct CDR3 sequences; about 15% were counted once. The ten largest clones capture about 16% of the sample. The source of these receptors is a human donor in good health.

This clonotype was observed a handful of times. The J gene is TRBJ2-3, the V gene TRBV6-2 or TRBV6-3, with a tentative D call TRBD1 (5 bases). Deletions cut 7 bases from V and 3 bases from J, with 17 bases between. This CDR3 is built from 15 residues. Germline values: CDR1 MNHEY, CDR2 SVGEGT. CDR3 sequence: CASKGLPGRTDTQYF. The CDR3 coding sequence is TGTGCCAGCAAGGGGCTCCCCGGCCGGACAGATACGCAGTATTTT.

The chain uses TRBV2 and TRBJ1-2; D unresolved. Trimming took off 8 bases at V and 0 bases at J, with 10 bases between the two ends. The CDR3 is 13 amino acids. In germline, CDR1 is SNHLY, CDR2 FYNNEI. The CDR3 DNA reads TGTGCCAGCTGGCGGATCGCTAACTATGGCTACACCTTC. It yields the protein CASWRIANYGYTF.

This clonotype appeared a few times. This chain uses TRBV5-1 with TRBJ2-7, with 9 bases aligning to TRBD1. Trimming took 4 bases from V and 2 from J; bases not matched to a gene: 10. The CDR3 runs to 16 residues. Germline loops: CDR1 SGHRS, CDR2 YFSETQ. CDR3 DNA: TGCGCCAGCAGCCCAGAGGACAGGGGTAGAACCTACGAGCAGTACTTC. Residues: CASSPEDRGRTYEQYF.

This clonotype was counted ten times or more. The gene calls are TRBV7-9 and TRBJ2-3; D possibly corresponds to TRBD2 (5 bases). There are 14 residues in the CDR3. V lost 5 bases and J 2 bases, leaving 11 bases between the germline ends. Germline V gives CDR1 SEHNR, CDR2 FQNEAQ (reference sequence). The CDR3 region is CASSTSGNTDTQYF. The CDR3 nucleotides read TGTGCCAGCAGCACCTCCGGGAACACAGATACGCAGTATTTT. Variable domain in full (rest from reference TRBV7-9 and TRBJ2-3): DTGVSQNPRHKITKRGQNVTFRCDPISEHNRLYWYRQTLGQGPEFLTYFQNEAQLEKSRLLSDRFSAERPKGSFSTLEIQRTEQGDSAMYLCASSTSGNTDTQYFGPGTRLTVL.

The V and J genes are TRBV7-2 and TRBJ1-5; 8 bases align to TRBD1. Germline assignment: CDR1 SGHTA and CDR2 FQGNSA. Trimming cost V 5 bases and J 7 bases; bases outside gene matches: 4. The CDR3 has 13 residues. In nucleotides, the CDR3 is TGTGCCAGCAGCGGACAGGGAGGACAGCCCCAGCATTTT. Its protein product is CASSGQGGQPQHF.

This clonotype was counted many times. This chain uses TRBV7-2 with TRBJ2-5; TRBD2 aligns across 8 bases. The J segment lost 2 bases and the V segment lost 2 bases, leaving 4 bases of the junction unmatched. CDR3 length: 15 amino acids. Per the germline V gene, CDR1 is SGHTA and CDR2 is FQGNSA. The CDR3 loop reads CASSLYSGIQETQYF. Written as DNA, the CDR3 is TGTGCCAGCAGCTTATATAGCGGGATTCAAGAGACCCAGTACTTC.

This clonotype appeared many times. The rearrangement joins TRBV7-9 to TRBJ2-5; D gene uncertain. CDR3 length equals 14 residues. Germline CDR1 and CDR2: SEHNR and FQNEAQ (reference sequence). V was clipped by 1 base and J by 1 base, with 7 bases between them. CDR3 nucleotide sequence: TGTGCCAGCAGCTTAGTCGCCCCCCAAGAGACCCAGTACTTC. This encodes CASSLVAPQETQYF.

This clonotype was seen ten or more times. The chain couples TRBV2 to TRBJ2-7; no clear D gene. The germline V gene has CDR1 SNHLY and CDR2 FYNNEI. The CDR3 consists of 12 residues. V lost 5 bases and J 4 bases, leaving 9 bases between the germline ends. The CDR3 is CASSRAEYEQYF. The CDR3, as DNA: TGTGCCAGCAGTCGGGCTGAGTACGAGCAGTACTTC.

Relative to its sample, this clonotype is medium-sized (0.01 to 0.1%). CDR3 in DNA: TGTGCCAGCAGCGTAGGCCCGGCAGGCTACCGCTACGAGCAGTACTTC. The encoded protein is CASSVGPAGYRYEQYF. The chain has TRBV9 and TRBJ2-7, with unresolved D. Germline V lookup: CDR1 SGDLS, CDR2 YYNGEE. Trimming shortened V by 0 bases and J by 3 bases, and 16 bases separated the two germline ends. The CDR3 sequence is 16 residues long.

This clonotype was counted a few times. The chain carries TRBV18 and TRBJ1-3; D might be TRBD1 (6 bases). V dropped 5 bases and J dropped 1 base, with 15 bases sitting between them. The CDR3 sequence is 16 residues long. Germline V gene sequence: CDR1 KGHSH, CDR2 LQKENI. In DNA form, the CDR3 reads TGTGCCAGCTCAGCACTACAGGGCGGTTCTGGAAACACCATATATTTT. Amino acids: CASSALQGGSGNTIYF.